This T cell receptor (beta chain) was found in a study of blood T cell repertoires in COVID-19 (dated by TCRdb to 2018 to 2021). Study-level background: Samples from collaborators originated in the United States, Italy and Spain and spanned both the acute and convalescent phases of COVID-19. The prospective study material was composed of cDNA or gDNA derived from T cells, B-cell-depleted T cells, or PBMCs. Deeply sampled blood TCRbeta repertoires from subjects exposed to, actively infected with, or recovered from COVID-19 were included in the dataset. The repertoires were released in a freely available public database meant as a resource for research on the immune response to SARS-CoV-2. Samples were obtained from the ongoing ImmuneRACE study (first 160 participants) and from about 1,300 subjects provided by 6 global collaborators. Nearly every sample came with metadata listing a de-identified subject ID, COVID-19 status, age in years and sex. Where available, HLA class I and class II types were taken from metadata supplied by the sample provider and were not determined by assay-based typing.

The CDR3, cysteine through phenylalanine, is 17 amino acids long. The kept DNA is CDR3 alone, 51 bases in frame from the first base. The germline V gene provides CDR1 MDHEN and CDR2 SYDVKM. V is pruned by 2 bases and J by 6 bases, leaving 15 bases of the junction without a gene match. The collaborating institutions used their own protocols to collect whole blood in K2EDTA tubes. For TCRbeta analysis, collaborator samples were shipped as frozen whole blood, as isolated PBMCs, or as DNA extracted from either sample type. Details on this clone: Its antigen is not yet known. No base qualities exist here, and no much larger clone lies one base off it.

TCRbeta CDR3 regions were amplified from genomic DNA by means of the immunoSEQ Assay, a bias-controlled multiplex PCR. In the source study's methods: The number of nucleated cells in each sample was estimated by amplification of reference gene primers within the assay. To quantify the absolute abundance of each unique TCRbeta CDR3 rearrangement, sequence reads were collapsed and filtered. For each sample, productive Simpson clonality was calculated as the square root of Simpson's diversity index over productive rearrangements. Held by TCRdb, this immuneACCESS table contains in-frame sequences only and omits some clones. Under half of the omission traces to an unresolved V gene where checked; the cause of the rest is unknown. The V and J calls and clone size come from that table; D and trimming were worked out from the DNA. The sample table contains about 300,000 clones; only one count was recorded for about 84% of them. The top ten constitute 1.5% to 2% of the sample.

General study outcomes and caveats: The amount of clinical and demographic metadata varied by source and participant and was provided uncurated.

The sequenced sample was peripheral blood. The source is a woman between 45 and 60 years old with acute or convalescent COVID-19. The chain links TRBV28 with TRBJ1-1, and TRBD1 matches 7 of the central bases. The DNA is as follows: TGTGCCAGCAGTTTACCCCTTTACAGGGGAGGTATCTCTGAAGCTTTCTTT. Its amino acids are CASSLPLYRGGISEAFF.